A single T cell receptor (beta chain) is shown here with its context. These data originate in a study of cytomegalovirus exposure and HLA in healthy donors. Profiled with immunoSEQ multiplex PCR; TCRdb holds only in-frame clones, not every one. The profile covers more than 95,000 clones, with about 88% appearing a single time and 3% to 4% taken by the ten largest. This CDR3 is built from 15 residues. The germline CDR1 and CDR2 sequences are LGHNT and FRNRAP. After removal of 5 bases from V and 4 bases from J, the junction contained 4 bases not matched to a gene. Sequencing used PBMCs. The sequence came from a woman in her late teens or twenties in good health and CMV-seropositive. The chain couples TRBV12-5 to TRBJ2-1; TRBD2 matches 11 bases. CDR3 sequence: CASGKTSGVYNEQFF. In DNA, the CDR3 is TGTGCTAGTGGTAAGACTAGCGGGGTTTACAATGAGCAGTTCTTC.